This T cell receptor beta chain was observed in a study of blood T cell repertoires in COVID-19. TCRdb keeps only in-frame clones here, not all; method: immunoSEQ multiplex PCR. The profile shows 330,000 or so clones, over 75% of them singletons. In its sample, this clone was seen a few times. CDR3 length equals 18 residues. Germline assignment: CDR1 SGHDN and CDR2 FVKESK. The J segment lost 2 bases and the V segment lost 2 bases, leaving 8 bases of the junction unmatched. Sequences were obtained from PBMCs or T cells enriched from blood (not recorded which). The chain couples TRBV14 to TRBJ2-3, with TRBD2 matching over 12 bases. The clonotype originates from a man in his thirties or forties who had recovered from COVID-19. The DNA of the CDR3 is TGTGCCAGCAGCCAAAGGACTAGCGGGGCCTCCCTCACAGATACGCAGTATTTT. Protein product: CASSQRTSGASLTDTQYF.